A selection of T cell receptor beta chains follows, all from one sample in a study of identical twins. One entry per CDR3 protein, called by TCRdb with MiXCR from the 5' RACE reads. The top ten clones hold over 0.25% of a sample with some 1,600,000 distinct CDR3 sequences, more than 30% of them seen once. The sequencing sample was made of cord blood. The receptors stem from a newborn girl in good health. Each CDR3 is given with its conserved first and last residue.

v_gene: TRBV5-1; j_gene: TRBJ2-7; CDR3aa: CASSAPEGGYEQYF
v_gene: TRBV28; j_gene: TRBJ1-1; CDR3aa: CAGSLYGLGRVLTNTEAFF
v_gene: TRBV7-2; j_gene: TRBJ2-1; CDR3aa: CASSSTGTSGASYNEQFF
v_gene: TRBV28; j_gene: TRBJ2-7; CDR3aa: CASSWTESSYEQYF
v_gene: TRBV25-1; j_gene: TRBJ2-3; CDR3aa: CVSSWTARDLTDTQYF
v_gene: TRBV29-1; j_gene: TRBJ1-2; CDR3aa: CSVELGVYGYTF
v_gene: TRBV20-1; j_gene: TRBJ2-5; CDR3aa: CSARDPQTQYF
v_gene: TRBV20-1; j_gene: TRBJ2-3; CDR3aa: CSAREASGGISADTQYF
v_gene: TRBV29-1; j_gene: TRBJ2-1; CDR3aa: CGGGLAGGGGEQFF
v_gene: TRBV11-2; j_gene: TRBJ2-5; CDR3aa: CASSLAPVLRNEQYF
v_gene: TRBV10-3; j_gene: TRBJ1-2; CDR3aa: CAISELTGRLYGYTF
v_gene: TRBV7-9; j_gene: TRBJ2-1; CDR3aa: CASSLSTGVYNEQFF
v_gene: TRBV20-1; j_gene: TRBJ2-4; CDR3aa: CSARGFGLAKNIQYF
v_gene: TRBV11-2; j_gene: TRBJ2-1; CDR3aa: CASSYTGGTGNEQFF
v_gene: TRBV20-1; j_gene: TRBJ1-4; CDR3aa: CSARGMPAQFF
v_gene: TRBV20-1; j_gene: TRBJ2-3; CDR3aa: CSAQRLAGASLSPDTQYF
v_gene: TRBV25-1; j_gene: TRBJ1-2; CDR3aa: CASSEGVGFYGYTF
v_gene: TRBV3-1; j_gene: TRBJ2-1; CDR3aa: CASSRNRGLVSTYNEQFF
v_gene: TRBV7-2; j_gene: TRBJ2-6; CDR3aa: CASSLYRAGANVLTF
v_gene: TRBV6-6; j_gene: NA; CDR3aa: CASRSSGINEQYF
v_gene: TRBV7-2; j_gene: TRBJ2-4; CDR3aa: CASSLRWTRPYQGKNIQYF
v_gene: TRBV2; j_gene: TRBJ1-2; CDR3aa: CASSDIWGILGYGYTF
v_gene: TRBV5-5; j_gene: TRBJ2-1; CDR3aa: CASSLPTSAGPYNEQFF
v_gene: TRBV2; j_gene: TRBJ1-6; CDR3aa: CASSSTGPSPLHF
v_gene: TRBV20-1; j_gene: TRBJ1-1; CDR3aa: CSASQGAMNTEAFF
v_gene: TRBV24-1; j_gene: TRBJ2-3; CDR3aa: CATSDWDVTNGDADTQYF
v_gene: TRBV4-2; j_gene: TRBJ1-5; CDR3aa: CASSQDWDFGNQPQHF
v_gene: TRBV19; j_gene: TRBJ1-5; CDR3aa: CASSIAGNQPQHF
v_gene: TRBV24-1; j_gene: TRBJ1-2; CDR3aa: CATAGTPRKGYYGYTF
v_gene: TRBV7-2; j_gene: TRBJ1-1; CDR3aa: CASSLKGPGLNTEAFF
v_gene: TRBV7-8; j_gene: TRBJ2-1; CDR3aa: CASSLRASYEQFF
v_gene: TRBV15; j_gene: TRBJ1-1; CDR3aa: CATSGPDRGTEAFF
v_gene: TRBV12-3/TRBV12-4; j_gene: TRBJ1-1; CDR3aa: CASSLGRANTEAFF
v_gene: TRBV3-1; j_gene: TRBJ1-6; CDR3aa: CASSQPRRVAHLRTNSPLHF
v_gene: TRBV25-1; j_gene: TRBJ1-1; CDR3aa: CASSAKWGAFF
v_gene: TRBV3-1; j_gene: TRBJ2-1; CDR3aa: CASSQSLAGGYNEQFF
v_gene: TRBV7-2; j_gene: TRBJ2-5; CDR3aa: CASSLALLKETQYF
v_gene: TRBV24-1; j_gene: TRBJ2-5; CDR3aa: CATSGPGNEQYF
v_gene: TRBV4-2; j_gene: TRBJ2-7; CDR3aa: CASSQVNPRKEYEQYF
v_gene: TRBV25-1; j_gene: TRBJ2-3; CDR3aa: CASSEFLIAGGLTDTQYF
v_gene: TRBV20-1; j_gene: TRBJ2-1; CDR3aa: CSAHPFSGGNYNEQFF
v_gene: TRBV2; j_gene: TRBJ2-3; CDR3aa: CASSEWGALQYF
v_gene: TRBV6-1; j_gene: TRBJ1-6; CDR3aa: CASSEGAANSPLHF
v_gene: TRBV7-9; j_gene: TRBJ2-5; CDR3aa: CASSLAWDRRQETQYF
v_gene: TRBV20-1; j_gene: TRBJ1-2; CDR3aa: CSARGPGGLYGYTF
v_gene: TRBV9; j_gene: TRBJ2-3; CDR3aa: CASSVGGTIVTDTQYF
v_gene: TRBV20-1; j_gene: TRBJ1-2; CDR3aa: CSARDPGHPTYTNYGYTF
v_gene: TRBV7-8; j_gene: TRBJ1-2; CDR3aa: CASSLEGGTPALYGYTF
v_gene: TRBV10-3; j_gene: TRBJ2-3; CDR3aa: CAISPGTGITDTQYF
v_gene: TRBV9; j_gene: TRBJ2-2; CDR3aa: CASSVEAGMTGELFF
v_gene: TRBV5-1; j_gene: TRBJ2-2; CDR3aa: CASGGTGFTGELFF
v_gene: TRBV30; j_gene: NA; CDR3aa: CAWMGLPYEQYF
v_gene: TRBV28; j_gene: NA; CDR3aa: CASGLGTGVDEQYF
v_gene: TRBV21-1; j_gene: TRBJ2-7; CDR3aa: CASSKDRGDEQYF
v_gene: TRBV29-1; j_gene: TRBJ2-5; CDR3aa: CSVISGRLEETQYF